These T cell receptor beta chains were read from a single sample in a study of shared clonotypes between healthy human individuals. Measured with immunoSEQ multiplex PCR; TCRdb has only the in-frame clones, and not every one. The data contain approximately 1.4 million clones, 98% of them singletons. The sequenced sample consisted of naive CD4+ T cells sorted from blood. The receptor source for this set is a man aged 25 to 45 in good health. Each CDR3 is given with its conserved first and last residue. D genes are given only for firm matches. Expanded clones are given a class, and other clones once, few, many or no size at all.

d_gene: .; abundance: .; j_gene: TRBJ1-5; v_gene: TRBV5-5; CDR3nt: TGTGCCAGCAGCCCCTATGATCAGCCCCAGCATTTT; CDR3aa: CASSPYDQPQHF
d_gene: .; abundance: once; j_gene: TRBJ2-1; v_gene: TRBV4-1; CDR3nt: TGCGCCAGCAGCCAAGCCGCAGCAGGTTACGTAAATGAGCAGTTCTTC; CDR3aa: CASSQAAAGYVNEQFF
d_gene: .; abundance: .; j_gene: TRBJ2-7; v_gene: TRBV5-1; CDR3nt: TGCGCCAGCAGCTTGGTATCGTTGGGACAGCAGTACTTC; CDR3aa: CASSLVSLGQQYF
d_gene: .; abundance: .; j_gene: TRBJ1-5; v_gene: TRBV15; CDR3nt: TGTGCCACCAGCTCCCGGCCCGGCGGCAATCAGCCCCAGCATTTT; CDR3aa: CATSSRPGGNQPQHF
d_gene: TRBD2; abundance: .; j_gene: TRBJ2-7; v_gene: TRBV7-2; CDR3nt: TGTGCCAGCAGCTTAGCTTTTGAGACTAGCGGTTACGAGCAGTACTTC; CDR3aa: CASSLAFETSGYEQYF
d_gene: .; abundance: .; j_gene: TRBJ2-5; v_gene: TRBV13; CDR3nt: TGTGCCAGCAGCTTAAAACGTGGTCTGCAGGGATCAGAGACCCAGTACTTC; CDR3aa: CASSLKRGLQGSETQYF
d_gene: TRBD2; abundance: .; j_gene: TRBJ2-1; v_gene: TRBV5-8; CDR3nt: TGTGCCAGCAGAATAGCGGGAGGGCCCTACAATGAGCAGTTCTTC; CDR3aa: CASRIAGGPYNEQFF
d_gene: .; abundance: .; j_gene: TRBJ1-4; v_gene: TRBV9; CDR3nt: TGTGCCAGCAGCGTAGGAAGGGCCCGGACTAATGAAAAACTGTTTTTT; CDR3aa: CASSVGRARTNEKLFF
d_gene: .; abundance: .; j_gene: TRBJ2-2; v_gene: TRBV5-4; CDR3nt: TGTGCCAGCAGCTCGAGATATTACACCGGGGAGCTGTTTTTT; CDR3aa: CASSSRYYTGELFF
d_gene: .; abundance: .; j_gene: TRBJ2-2; v_gene: TRBV30; CDR3nt: TGTGCCTGGAGTGTGCCCGGGGAGCTGTTTTTT; CDR3aa: CAWSVPGELFF
d_gene: .; abundance: .; j_gene: TRBJ2-3; v_gene: TRBV5-5; CDR3nt: TGTGCCAGCACGCCGCCCTCCACAGATACGCAGTATTTT; CDR3aa: CASTPPSTDTQYF
d_gene: TRBD1; abundance: .; j_gene: TRBJ2-5; v_gene: TRBV7-9; CDR3nt: TGTGCCAGCAGCTTAACACAGGGGTTGGAGCAGTACTTC; CDR3aa: CASSLTQGLEQYF
d_gene: .; abundance: .; j_gene: TRBJ1-2; v_gene: TRBV19; CDR3nt: TGTGCCAGTACCCCGACACCCATTAACTATGGCTACACCTTC; CDR3aa: CASTPTPINYGYTF
d_gene: .; abundance: once; j_gene: TRBJ2-7; v_gene: TRBV6-5; CDR3nt: TGTGCCAGCAGTTACTCGATCACCTACGAGCAGTACTTC; CDR3aa: CASSYSITYEQYF
d_gene: TRBD2; abundance: .; j_gene: TRBJ2-1; v_gene: TRBV18; CDR3nt: TGTGCCAGCTCACCAATGGGACTAGTGTTTTCCAATGAGCAGTTCTTC; CDR3aa: CASSPMGLVFSNEQFF
d_gene: TRBD2; abundance: .; j_gene: TRBJ2-1; v_gene: TRBV10-1; CDR3nt: TGCGCCAGCAGTGAGTCAGTTTGGCTAGCGGTCAACAATGAGCAGTTCTTC; CDR3aa: CASSESVWLAVNNEQFF